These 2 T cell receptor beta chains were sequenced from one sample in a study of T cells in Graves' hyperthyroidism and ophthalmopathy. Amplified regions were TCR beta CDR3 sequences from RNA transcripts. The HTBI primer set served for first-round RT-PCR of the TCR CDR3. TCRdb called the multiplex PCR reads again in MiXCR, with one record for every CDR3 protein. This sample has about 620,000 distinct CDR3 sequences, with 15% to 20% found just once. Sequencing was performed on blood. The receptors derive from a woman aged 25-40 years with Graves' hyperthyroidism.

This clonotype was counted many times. The CDR3 reads CASSRSRGAQETQYF. In DNA form, the CDR3 reads TGTGCCAGCAGCCGGTCGAGGGGAGCGCAAGAGACCCAGTACTTC. This chain uses TRBV11-3 with TRBJ2-5; D is perhaps TRBD1 or TRBD2 (5 bases each). CDR1 is SGHNT, CDR2 YENEEA, per germline. CDR3 length: 15 amino acids. V shed 5 bases and J shed 2 bases, with 15 bases lying between them.

The CDR3 nucleotides read TGTGCCAGCAGAGAGGGGGCCTATGGCTACACCTTC. Translated, it gives CASREGAYGYTF. V is TRBV27 and J is TRBJ1-2, with 7 bases identical to TRBD1. The junction had 2 bases not matched to a gene; V was cut back by 6 bases and J by 4 bases. CDR3 length equals 12 residues. CDR1 is MNHEY and CDR2 is SMNVEV in the germline V gene (reference sequence).